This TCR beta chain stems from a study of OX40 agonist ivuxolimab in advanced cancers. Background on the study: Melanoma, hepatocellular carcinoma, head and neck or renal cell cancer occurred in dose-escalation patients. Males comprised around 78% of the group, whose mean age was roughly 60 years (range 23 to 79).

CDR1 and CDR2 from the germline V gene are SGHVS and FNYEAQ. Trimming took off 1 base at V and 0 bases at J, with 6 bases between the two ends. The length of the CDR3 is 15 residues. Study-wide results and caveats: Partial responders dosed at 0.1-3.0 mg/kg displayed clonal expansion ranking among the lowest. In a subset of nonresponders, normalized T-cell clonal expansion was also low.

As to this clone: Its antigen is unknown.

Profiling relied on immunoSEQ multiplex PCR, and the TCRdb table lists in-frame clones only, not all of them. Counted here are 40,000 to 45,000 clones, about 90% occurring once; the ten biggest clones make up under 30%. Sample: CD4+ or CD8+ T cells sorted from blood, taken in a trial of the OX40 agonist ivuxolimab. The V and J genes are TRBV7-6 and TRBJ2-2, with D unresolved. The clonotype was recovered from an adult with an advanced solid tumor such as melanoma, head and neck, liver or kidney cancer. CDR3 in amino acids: CASSLDGSNTGELFF. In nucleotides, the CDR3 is TGTGCCAGCAGCTTAGACGGTTCGAACACCGGGGAGCTGTTTTTT.